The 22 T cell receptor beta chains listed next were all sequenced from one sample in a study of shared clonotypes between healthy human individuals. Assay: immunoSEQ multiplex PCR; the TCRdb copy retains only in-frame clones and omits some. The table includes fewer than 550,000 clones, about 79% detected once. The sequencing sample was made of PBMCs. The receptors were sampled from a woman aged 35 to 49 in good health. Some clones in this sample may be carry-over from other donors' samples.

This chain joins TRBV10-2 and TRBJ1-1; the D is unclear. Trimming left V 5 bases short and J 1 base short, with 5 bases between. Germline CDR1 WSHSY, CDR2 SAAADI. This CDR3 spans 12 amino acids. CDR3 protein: CASSLQNTEAFF. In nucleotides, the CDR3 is TGCGCCAGCAGTCTACAGAACACTGAAGCTTTCTTT.

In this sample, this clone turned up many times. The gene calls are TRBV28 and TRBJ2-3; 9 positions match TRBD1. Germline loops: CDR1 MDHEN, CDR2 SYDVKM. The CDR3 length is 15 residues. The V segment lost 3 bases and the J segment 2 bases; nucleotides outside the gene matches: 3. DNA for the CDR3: TGTGCCAGCAGTTTCGGGACAGGGACCACAGATACGCAGTATTTT. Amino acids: CASSFGTGTTDTQYF.

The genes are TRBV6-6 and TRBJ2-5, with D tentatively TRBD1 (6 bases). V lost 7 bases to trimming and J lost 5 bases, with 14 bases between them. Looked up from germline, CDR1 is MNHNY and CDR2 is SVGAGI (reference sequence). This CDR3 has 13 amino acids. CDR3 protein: CASMSDSWETQYF. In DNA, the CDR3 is TGTGCCAGCATGTCGGACAGTTGGGAGACCCAGTACTTC.

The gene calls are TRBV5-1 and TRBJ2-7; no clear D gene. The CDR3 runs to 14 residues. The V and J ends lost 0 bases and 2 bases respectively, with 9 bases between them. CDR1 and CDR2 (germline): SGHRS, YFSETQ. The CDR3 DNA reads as TGCGCCAGCAGCTTGGACCCAGGTCCCTACGAGCAGTACTTC. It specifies CASSLDPGPYEQYF.

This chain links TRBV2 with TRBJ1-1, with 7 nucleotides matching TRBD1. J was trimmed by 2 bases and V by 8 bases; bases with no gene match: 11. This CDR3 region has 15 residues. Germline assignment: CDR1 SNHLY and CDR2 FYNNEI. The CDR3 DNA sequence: TGTGCCAGCCGAGCTAAAACAGGGGTAAACACTGAAGCTTTCTTT. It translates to CASRAKTGVNTEAFF.

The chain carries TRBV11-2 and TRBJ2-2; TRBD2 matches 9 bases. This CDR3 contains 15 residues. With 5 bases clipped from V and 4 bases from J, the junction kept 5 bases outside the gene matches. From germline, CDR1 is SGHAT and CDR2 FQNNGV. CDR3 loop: CASSVGSGSTGELFF. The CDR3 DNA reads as TGTGCCAGCAGCGTTGGTAGCGGGAGCACCGGGGAGCTGTTTTTT.

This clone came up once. The DNA for the CDR3 is TGTGCCAGCAGCGAAGACCGGGACAGGGGGAGGTATGGCTACACCTTC. The encoded protein is CASSEDRDRGRYGYTF. V usage is TRBV7-9 and J usage is TRBJ1-2; TRBD1 matches at 11 bases. This CDR3 region has 16 residues. Per the germline V gene, CDR1 is SEHNR and CDR2 is FQNEAQ (reference sequence). With V trimmed by 5 bases and J by 5 bases, 10 bases remained unmatched.

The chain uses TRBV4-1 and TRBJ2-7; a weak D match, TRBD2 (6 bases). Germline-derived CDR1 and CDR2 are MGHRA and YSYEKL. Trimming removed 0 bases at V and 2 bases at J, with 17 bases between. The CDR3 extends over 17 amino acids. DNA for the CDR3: TGCGCCAGCAGCCAAGATAGTGTTCGGGAGCGGGCCTACGAGCAGTACTTC. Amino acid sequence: CASSQDSVRERAYEQYF.

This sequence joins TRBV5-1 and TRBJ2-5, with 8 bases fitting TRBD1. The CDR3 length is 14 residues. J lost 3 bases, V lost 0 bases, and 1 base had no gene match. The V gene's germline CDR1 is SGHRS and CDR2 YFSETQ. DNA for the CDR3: TGCGCCAGCAGCTTGGGACAGGGGAAAGAGACCCAGTACTTC. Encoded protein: CASSLGQGKETQYF.

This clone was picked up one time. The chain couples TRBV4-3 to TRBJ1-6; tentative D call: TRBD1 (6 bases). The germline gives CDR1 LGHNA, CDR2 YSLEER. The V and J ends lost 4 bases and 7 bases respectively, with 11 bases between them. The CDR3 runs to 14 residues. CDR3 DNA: TGCGCCAGCAGCCTACAGGGTAGGAATTCACCCCTCCACTTT. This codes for CASSLQGRNSPLHF.

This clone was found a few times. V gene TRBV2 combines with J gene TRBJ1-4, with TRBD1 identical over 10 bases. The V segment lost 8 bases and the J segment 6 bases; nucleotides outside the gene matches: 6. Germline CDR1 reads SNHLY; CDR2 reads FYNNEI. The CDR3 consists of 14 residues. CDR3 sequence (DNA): TGTGCCAGCGACAGGGGGCTCGATCATGAAAAACTGTTTTTT. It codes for CASDRGLDHEKLFF.

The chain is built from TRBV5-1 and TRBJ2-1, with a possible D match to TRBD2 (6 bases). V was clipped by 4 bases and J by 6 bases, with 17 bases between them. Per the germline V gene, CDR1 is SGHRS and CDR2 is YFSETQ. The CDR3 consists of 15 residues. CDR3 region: CASSVGLRSLNEQFF. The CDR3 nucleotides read TGCGCCAGCAGCGTCGGACTACGAAGCCTCAATGAGCAGTTCTTC. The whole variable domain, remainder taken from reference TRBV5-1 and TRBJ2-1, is KAGVTQTPRYLIKTRGQQVTLSCSPISGHRSVSWYQQTPGQGLQFLFEYFSETQRNKGNFPGRFSGRQFSNSRSEMNVSTLELGDSALYLCASSVGLRSLNEQFFGPGTRLTVL.

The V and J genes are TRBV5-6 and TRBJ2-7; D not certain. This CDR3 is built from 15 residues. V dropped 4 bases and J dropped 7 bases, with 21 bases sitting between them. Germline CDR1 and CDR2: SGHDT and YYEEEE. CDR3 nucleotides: TGTGCCAGCAGCGCTTCGCCCGGGTCAGTACGAGAGCAGTACTTC. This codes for CASSASPGSVREQYF. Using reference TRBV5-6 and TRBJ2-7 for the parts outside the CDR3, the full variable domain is DAGVTQSPTHLIKTRGQQVTLRCSPKSGHDTVSWYQQALGQGPQFIFQYYEEEERQRGNFPDRFSGHQFPNYSSELNVNALLLGDSALYLCASSASPGSVREQYFGPGTRLTVT.

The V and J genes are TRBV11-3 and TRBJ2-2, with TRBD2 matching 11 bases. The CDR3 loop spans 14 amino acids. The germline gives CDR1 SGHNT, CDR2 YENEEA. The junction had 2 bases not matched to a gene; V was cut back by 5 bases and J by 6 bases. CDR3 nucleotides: TGTGCCAGCAGCCCACTAGCGGGAGCCGGGGAGCTGTTTTTT. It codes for CASSPLAGAGELFF.

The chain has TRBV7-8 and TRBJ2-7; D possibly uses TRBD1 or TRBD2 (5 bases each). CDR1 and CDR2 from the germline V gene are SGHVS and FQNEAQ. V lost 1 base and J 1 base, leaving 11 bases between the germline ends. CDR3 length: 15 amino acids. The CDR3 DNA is TGTGCCAGCAGCTTAGAGTCGGGGCAGTCCTACGAGCAGTACTTC. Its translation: CASSLESGQSYEQYF.

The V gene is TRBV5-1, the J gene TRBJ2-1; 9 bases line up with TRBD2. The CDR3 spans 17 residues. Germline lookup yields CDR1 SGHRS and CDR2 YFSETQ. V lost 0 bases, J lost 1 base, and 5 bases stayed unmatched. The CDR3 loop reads CASSLDGLASSYNEQFF. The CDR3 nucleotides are TGCGCCAGCAGCTTGGACGGACTAGCGAGTTCCTACAATGAGCAGTTCTTC.

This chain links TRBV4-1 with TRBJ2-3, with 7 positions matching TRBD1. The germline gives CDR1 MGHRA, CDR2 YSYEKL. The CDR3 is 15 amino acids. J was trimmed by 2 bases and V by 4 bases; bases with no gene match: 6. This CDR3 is CASSPGGLITDTQYF. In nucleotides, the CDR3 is TGCGCCAGCAGCCCAGGGGGATTAATCACAGATACGCAGTATTTT.

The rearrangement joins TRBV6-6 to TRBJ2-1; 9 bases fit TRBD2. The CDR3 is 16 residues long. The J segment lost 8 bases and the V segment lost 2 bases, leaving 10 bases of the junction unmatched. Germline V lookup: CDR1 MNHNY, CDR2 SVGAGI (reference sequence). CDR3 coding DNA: TGTGCCAGCAGTTACATAGCGGGAGAGTCACTCGATGAGCAGTTCTTC. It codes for CASSYIAGESLDEQFF.

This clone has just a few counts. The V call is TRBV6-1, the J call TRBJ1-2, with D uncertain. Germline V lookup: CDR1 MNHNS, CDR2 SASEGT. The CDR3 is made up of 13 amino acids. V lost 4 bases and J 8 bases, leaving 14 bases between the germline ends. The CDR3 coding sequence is TGTGCCAGCAGTGTCCTATCTGTAGGGGGCTACACCTTC. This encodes CASSVLSVGGYTF.

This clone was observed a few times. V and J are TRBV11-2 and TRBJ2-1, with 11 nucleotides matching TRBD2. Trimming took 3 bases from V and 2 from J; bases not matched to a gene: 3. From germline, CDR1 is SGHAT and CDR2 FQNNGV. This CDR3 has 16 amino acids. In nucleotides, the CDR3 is TGTGCCAGCAGCTTTCTAGCGGGAGGCCCCTACAATGAGCAGTTCTTC. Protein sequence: CASSFLAGGPYNEQFF.

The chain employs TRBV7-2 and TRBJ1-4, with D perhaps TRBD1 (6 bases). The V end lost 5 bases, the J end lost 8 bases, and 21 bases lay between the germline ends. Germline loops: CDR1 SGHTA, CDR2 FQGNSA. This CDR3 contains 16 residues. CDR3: CASSPRTALGGEKLFF. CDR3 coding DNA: TGTGCCAGCAGCCCCAGGACAGCTCTAGGCGGGGAAAAACTGTTTTTT.

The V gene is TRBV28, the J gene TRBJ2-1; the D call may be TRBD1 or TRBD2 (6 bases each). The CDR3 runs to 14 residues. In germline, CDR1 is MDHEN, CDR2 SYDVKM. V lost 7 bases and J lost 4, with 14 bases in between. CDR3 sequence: CASTPGGGYNEQFF. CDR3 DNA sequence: TGTGCCAGCACCCCTGGAGGGGGGTACAATGAGCAGTTCTTC.